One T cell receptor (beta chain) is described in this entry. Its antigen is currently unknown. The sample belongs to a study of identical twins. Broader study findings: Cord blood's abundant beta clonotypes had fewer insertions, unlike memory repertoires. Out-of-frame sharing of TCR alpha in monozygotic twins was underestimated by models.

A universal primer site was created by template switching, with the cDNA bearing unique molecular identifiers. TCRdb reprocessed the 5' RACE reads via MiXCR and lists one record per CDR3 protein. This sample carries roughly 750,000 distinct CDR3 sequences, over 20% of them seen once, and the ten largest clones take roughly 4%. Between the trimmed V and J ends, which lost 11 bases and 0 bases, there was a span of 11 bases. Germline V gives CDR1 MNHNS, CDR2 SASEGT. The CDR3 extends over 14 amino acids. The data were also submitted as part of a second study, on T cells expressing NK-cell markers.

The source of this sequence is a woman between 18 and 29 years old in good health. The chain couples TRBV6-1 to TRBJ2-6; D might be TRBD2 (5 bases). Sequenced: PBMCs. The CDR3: CASGFSSGANVLTF. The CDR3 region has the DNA TGTGCCTCGGGGTTTTCCTCTGGGGCCAACGTCCTGACTTTC.